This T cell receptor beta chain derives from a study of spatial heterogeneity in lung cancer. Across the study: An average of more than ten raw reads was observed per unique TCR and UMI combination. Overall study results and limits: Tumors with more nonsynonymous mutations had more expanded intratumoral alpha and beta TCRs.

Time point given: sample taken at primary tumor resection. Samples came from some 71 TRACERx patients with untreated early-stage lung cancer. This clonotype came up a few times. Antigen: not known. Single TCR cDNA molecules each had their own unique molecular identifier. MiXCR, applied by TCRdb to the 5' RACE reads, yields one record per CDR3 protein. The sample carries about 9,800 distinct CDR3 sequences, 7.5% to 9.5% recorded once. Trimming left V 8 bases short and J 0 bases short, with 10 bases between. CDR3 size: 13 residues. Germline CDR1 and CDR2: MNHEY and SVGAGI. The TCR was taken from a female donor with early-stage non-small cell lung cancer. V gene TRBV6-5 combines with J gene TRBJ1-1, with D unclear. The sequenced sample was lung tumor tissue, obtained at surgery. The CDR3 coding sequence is TGTGCCAGCGGCCTAGTTATGAACACTGAAGCTTTCTTT. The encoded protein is CASGLVMNTEAFF.